This entry features one T cell receptor beta chain sequence. The antigen is undetermined. The data are from a study of metastatic and nonmetastatic thyroid tumors. The CDR3 loop spans 15 amino acids. CDR1 and CDR2 (germline): LNHDA, SQIVND (reference sequence). V was trimmed by 3 bases and J by 4 bases, leaving 12 bases between them. Study findings and constraints: It was reported that TCR beta diversity was significantly higher in malignant thyroid tumors than benign nodules, in blood and tumor.

Thyroid surgery took place with no prior treatment in any patient. Source study methods: Clinicopathological groups differed in CDR3, with these differences serving to build a distant-metastasis classifier for papillary thyroid cancer. TCRdb recomputed clones from the PCR reads via MiXCR. Clone size and V and J calls follow TCRdb, not the original study. This sample has about 92,000 clones; 14% to 15% occur once, and the top ten carry roughly 3.9%. This receptor was obtained from a female donor with papillary thyroid cancer or a benign thyroid nodule (not recorded which). Some clones in this sample may be carry-over from other donors' samples. The sample taken for sequencing was blood. The chain joins TRBV19 to TRBJ1-4, with D unclear. In DNA form, the CDR3 reads TGTGCCAGTAGTATCCTTACAGTCCGTAATGAAAAACTGTTTTTT. Translating gives CASSILTVRNEKLFF. The full variable domain, rest sourced from reference TRBV19 and TRBJ1-4, is DGGITQSPKYLFRKEGQNVTLSCEQNLNHDAMYWYRQDPGQGLRLIYYSQIVNDFQKGDIAEGYSVSREKKESFPLTVTSAQKNPTAFYLCASSILTVRNEKLFFGSGTQLSVL.